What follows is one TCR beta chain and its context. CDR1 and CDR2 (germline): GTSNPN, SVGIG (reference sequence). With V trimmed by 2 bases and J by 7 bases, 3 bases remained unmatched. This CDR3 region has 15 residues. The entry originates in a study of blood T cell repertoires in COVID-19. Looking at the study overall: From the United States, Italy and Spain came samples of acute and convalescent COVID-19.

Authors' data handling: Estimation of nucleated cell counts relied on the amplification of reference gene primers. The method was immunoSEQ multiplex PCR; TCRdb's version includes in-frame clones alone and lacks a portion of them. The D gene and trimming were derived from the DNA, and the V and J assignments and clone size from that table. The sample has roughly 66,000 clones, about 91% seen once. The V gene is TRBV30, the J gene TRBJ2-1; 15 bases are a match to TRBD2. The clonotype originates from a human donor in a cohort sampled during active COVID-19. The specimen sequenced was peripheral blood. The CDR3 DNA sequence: TGTGCCTGGAGTCGGGGGACTAGCGGGAGGAATGAGCAGTTCTTC. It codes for CAWSRGTSGRNEQFF.